A selection of T cell receptor beta chains follows, all from one sample in a study of Graves' ophthalmopathy and Graves' hyperthyroidism. One entry per CDR3 protein, called by TCRdb with MiXCR from the multiplex PCR reads. Of hundreds of thousands of distinct CDR3 sequences listed, 40% were seen once; the top ten hold 44%. The sequenced sample was peripheral blood. All receptors come from an adult man with Graves' ophthalmopathy. CDR3s include the opening cysteine and the closing phenylalanine or tryptophan. A D gene is named only where the DNA matches it firmly. Where a row states a size, it is once, few, many or the class of an expanded clone; other rows omit it.

v_call	d_call	j_call	clone_size	cdr3_aa	cdr3_nt
TRBV25-1	.	TRBJ1-5	.	CASTPGPGQPQHF	TGTGCCAGCACCCCAGGTCCTGGCCAGCCCCAGCATTTT
TRBV5-1	TRBD1	TRBJ2-5	.	CATKPGQYQETQYF	TGCGCCACCAAACCGGGACAGTACCAAGAGACCCAGTACTTC
TRBV20-1	TRBD2	TRBJ2-7	few	CSARPTSGSSFYEQYF	TGCAGTGCTAGACCGACTAGCGGGTCCTCCTTCTACGAGCAGTACTTC
TRBV7-2	.	TRBJ2-2	once	CASVHTGELFF	TGTGCCAGCGTCCACACCGGGGAGCTGTTTTTT
TRBV20-1	.	TRBJ1-5	few	CSARVRGPQHF	TGCAGTGCTAGAGTCAGGGGGCCCCAGCATTTT
TRBV15	TRBD1	TRBJ2-5	once	CATSRADRRETQYF	TGTGCCACCAGCAGAGCGGACAGGAGGGAGACCCAGTACTTC
TRBV19	TRBD1	TRBJ1-5	once	CATDLEGVGGSSNQPQHF	TGTGCCACTGACCTCGAGGGGGTAGGGGGCAGTAGCAATCAGCCCCAGCATTTT
TRBV11-2	TRBD1	TRBJ1-6	.	CASSLATGVSPLHF	TGTGCCAGCAGCTTAGCGACAGGGGTATCACCCCTCCACTTT
TRBV24-1	.	TRBJ2-5	.	CATSDACQETQYF	TGTGCCACCAGTGACGCCTGCCAAGAGACCCAGTACTTC
TRBV6-5	.	TRBJ1-1	few	CASSYLRAMNTEAFF	TGTGCCAGCAGTTACTTGAGGGCAATGAACACTGAAGCTTTCTTT
TRBV7-3	TRBD1	TRBJ2-5	.	CASSIKTGGVETQYF	TGTGCCAGTAGTATAAAGACAGGGGGTGTCGAGACCCAGTACTTC
TRBV7-9	.	TRBJ2-7	.	CASSFFRGEEQYF	TGTGCCAGCAGCTTTTTCCGGGGAGAGGAGCAGTACTTC
TRBV7-9	.	TRBJ1-1	.	CASSLAMAGGYNEQFF	TGTGCCAGCAGCTTAGCAATGGCGGGAGGCTACAATGAGCAGTTCTTT
TRBV7-9	.	TRBJ1-4	few	CASSLEGLANEKLFF	TGTGCCAGCAGCTTAGAGGGGCTGGCTAATGAAAAACTGTTTTTT
TRBV7-2	.	TRBJ2-7	once	CASSQSEYYEQYF	TGTGCCAGCAGCCAGTCAGAGTACTACGAGCAGTACTTC
TRBV7-9	.	TRBJ2-2	.	CASSSKITTGELFF	TGTGCCAGCAGCTCCAAAATAACCACCGGGGAGCTGTTTTTT
TRBV20-1	TRBD1	TRBJ2-2	few	CSAHSGGNTGELFF	TGCAGTGCCCACTCAGGGGGGAACACCGGGGAGCTGTTTTTT
TRBV7-2	.	TRBJ2-5	.	CASSLLPGHQETQYF	TGTGCCAGCAGCTTACTGCCGGGACACCAAGAGACCCAGTACTTC
TRBV11-1	.	TRBJ2-7	.	CASRGDGNEQYF	TGTGCCAGCAGGGGGGACGGGAACGAGCAGTACTTC
TRBV10-3	.	TRBJ2-5	many	CAISELDQETQYF	TGTGCCATCAGTGAACTGGACCAAGAGACCCAGTACTTC
TRBV10-3	.	TRBJ1-1	.	CASSFKRTDNTEAFF	TGTGCCAGCAGTTTCAAAAGAACAGATAACACTGAAGCTTTCTTT
TRBV5-8	.	TRBJ1-1	many	CASSGGGNTEAFF	TGTGCCAGCAGCGGGGGGGGGAACACTGAAGCTTTCTTT
TRBV25-1	.	TRBJ1-5	.	CASSQQGEGQPQHF	TGTGCCAGCAGCCAACAGGGTGAGGGTCAGCCCCAGCATTTT
TRBV14	TRBD1	TRBJ1-4	many	CASSPGTAPMKSLFF	TGTGCCAGCAGCCCCGGGACAGCTCCAATGAAAAGTCTGTTTTTT
TRBV7-2	.	TRBJ2-7	.	CASSPARFTIHSYGQYF	TGTGCCAGCAGCCCCGCCCGTTTCACCATCCACTCCTACGGGCAGTACTTC
TRBV7-9	.	TRBJ1-1	.	CASSFLSVTEAFF	TGTGCCAGCAGCTTTCTTAGCGTCACTGAAGCTTTCTTT
TRBV20-1	.	TRBJ1-1	many	CSAVTQALPEAFF	TGCAGTGCCGTAACCCAGGCTCTCCCTGAAGCTTTCTTT
TRBV11-2	.	TRBJ1-2	few	CASSHPEGGGYTF	TGTGCCAGCAGCCACCCTGAGGGGGGCGGCTACACCTTC
TRBV20-1	.	TRBJ2-7	.	CSAATAKSSYEQYF	TGCAGTGCAGCAACAGCGAAGAGCTCCTACGAGCAGTACTTC
TRBV10-2	TRBD1	TRBJ1-6	many	CASRRTGDRSPLHF	TGCGCCAGCAGGAGGACAGGGGATAGGTCACCCCTCCACTTT
TRBV9	TRBD2	TRBJ2-7	few	CASSAGLAGPSSYEQYF	TGTGCCAGCAGCGCCGGACTAGCGGGACCGAGCTCCTACGAGCAGTACTTC
TRBV20-1	.	TRBJ2-7	.	CNARGTQIYEQYF	TGCAATGCTAGAGGGACCCAGATCTACGAGCAGTACTTC
TRBV30	.	TRBJ1-6	.	CAWSWAIGNSPLHF	TGTGCCTGGAGTTGGGCAATCGGGAATTCACCCCTCCACTTT
TRBV19	.	TRBJ1-1	.	CASRYLNTEAFF	TGTGCCAGTAGATACTTGAACACTGAAGCTTTCTTT
TRBV19	TRBD1	TRBJ1-3	.	CASSIPGQGDFFSGNTIYF	TGTGCCAGTAGTATTCCGGGACAGGGGGATTTCTTCTCTGGAAACACCATATATTTT
TRBV7-9	.	TRBJ2-5	.	CASSPPPGLTQYF	TGTGCCAGCTCACCACCGCCGGGCTTGACCCAGTACTTC
TRBV20-1	.	TRBJ1-2	.	CSAPVAPYGYTF	TGCAGTGCTCCAGTGGCCCCCTATGGCTACACCTTC
TRBV6-2/TRBV6-3	.	TRBJ2-7	.	CATTASYEQYF	TGTGCCACGACAGCCTCCTACGAGCAGTACTTC
TRBV9	TRBD2	TRBJ2-7	few	CASSLRTSGRVYEQYF	TGTGCCAGCAGCCTCCGGACTAGCGGGAGGGTCTACGAGCAGTACTTC
TRBV7-9	TRBD2	TRBJ2-2	.	CASSQVDAGAGTGELFF	TGCGCCAGCAGCCAAGTAGATGCGGGAGCAGGCACCGGGGAGCTGTTTTTT